Listed here are 2 T cell receptor beta chains from one sample, sequenced in a study of pediatric ulcerative colitis. Produced via immunoSEQ multiplex PCR; TCRdb's table is partial and in-frame only. The table has 37,000 or so clones, around four fifths seen once. Sequencing was done on a sample of blood. The receptors come from a girl aged 5-17 years with moderate ulcerative colitis.

The chain employs TRBV2 and TRBJ2-3; the match to TRBD1 covers 7 bases. The germline CDR1 and CDR2 sequences are SNHLY and FYNNEI. J was trimmed by 2 bases and V by 7 bases; bases with no gene match: 6. The CDR3 has 14 residues. CDR3: CASTPDRATDTQYF. The CDR3 nucleotides read TGTGCCAGCACTCCCGACAGGGCCACAGATACGCAGTATTTT.

The chain joins TRBV27 to TRBJ2-7; 10 bases fit TRBD2. V lost 6 bases, J lost 3 bases, and 2 bases stayed unmatched. The CDR3 sequence is 13 residues long. From germline, CDR1 is MNHEY and CDR2 SMNVEV (reference sequence). The CDR3 here is CASSRLAGYEQYF. Here the CDR3 DNA reads TGTGCCAGCAGCAGACTAGCGGGCTACGAGCAGTACTTC.